The 4 T cell receptor beta chains in this list originate from one sample, sequenced in a study of blood T cell repertoires in COVID-19. This table comes from immunoSEQ multiplex PCR, and its TCRdb copy is limited to in-frame clones, with some not included. The profile shows under 150,000 clones, 65% to 85% of them singletons. The sequenced sample consisted of peripheral blood. The origin of the receptors is a woman aged 60-70 years with acute or convalescent COVID-19.

This clone occurred a few times. This chain links TRBV7-2 with TRBJ2-3; no reliable D call. CDR1 and CDR2 from the germline V gene are SGHTA and FQGNSA. Trimming cost V 2 bases and J 5 bases, with 8 bases left between them. CDR3 length: 13 amino acids. The DNA for the CDR3 is TGTGCCAGCAGCTTATATCTAGGAGATACGCAGTATTTT. Translated, it gives CASSLYLGDTQYF.

In this sample, this clone turned up once. V gene TRBV21-1 combines with J gene TRBJ1-5; the listed D gene, TRBD1, was not tested against the DNA. TRBV21-1 has pseudogene status. The CDR3 has 15 amino acids. Here the CDR3 reads CASTKTTQSNQPQHF. Written as DNA, the CDR3 is TGTGCCAGCACCAAAACAACACAAAGCAATCAGCCCCAGCATTTT.

V usage is TRBV3-1 (or the pseudogene TRBV3-2) and J usage is TRBJ2-1; tentatively, D is TRBD1 (5 bases). This CDR3 region has 15 residues. The V gene lost 1 base and the J gene lost 8 bases, with 15 bases spanning the gap. CDR1 LGHDT and CDR2 YNNKEL come from the germline V gene (reference sequence). CDR3 sequence (DNA): TGTGCCAGCAGCCAAGGGGCAGGGAAGGTATATGAGCAGTTCTTC. Amino acids: CASSQGAGKVYEQFF.

The chain couples TRBV7-2 to TRBJ1-1; D uncertain. V shed 1 base and J shed 11 bases, with 14 bases lying between them. The CDR3 covers 13 residues. Germline V gene sequence: CDR1 SGHTA, CDR2 FQGNSA. The CDR3 region has the DNA TGTGCCAGCAGCTTAGGTAGGCTGCTGGAGGCTTTCTTT. Its translation: CASSLGRLLEAFF.